This TCR beta chain was obtained from a study of lymphopenia after photon versus proton radiotherapy. Whole-study findings and limits: Post-nadir TCR diversity decline inversely tracked overall survival among those who died. Proton therapy kept repertoires fairly stable, unlike photons, which gained effector/memory cells. Post-nadir diversity loss with photons came from oligoclonal expansion, particularly CD8+ Temra cells. Authors raise, but do not show, better survival with proton therapy.

About this clone itself: The antigen is unknown.

Sequenced by immunoSEQ multiplex PCR; TCRdb stores in-frame clones only, minus some. The sample contains around 62,000 clones, approximately 84% of which appear only once. Germline V gives CDR1 LNHDA, CDR2 SQIVND (reference sequence). Unmatched junction bases numbered 5, after V lost 1 base and J lost 4 bases. The length of the CDR3 is 16 residues. The input for sequencing was peripheral blood, taken from a patient treated with proton-based radiotherapy. This rearrangement joins TRBV19 to TRBJ2-2, with 8 bases identical to TRBD1. The TCR originated in a man in his fifties or sixties with pancreatic cancer. CDR3 DNA: TGTGCCAGTAGTATAGGCAGGGGGCGAGGCACCGGGGAGCTGTTTTTT. It yields the protein CASSIGRGRGTGELFF.